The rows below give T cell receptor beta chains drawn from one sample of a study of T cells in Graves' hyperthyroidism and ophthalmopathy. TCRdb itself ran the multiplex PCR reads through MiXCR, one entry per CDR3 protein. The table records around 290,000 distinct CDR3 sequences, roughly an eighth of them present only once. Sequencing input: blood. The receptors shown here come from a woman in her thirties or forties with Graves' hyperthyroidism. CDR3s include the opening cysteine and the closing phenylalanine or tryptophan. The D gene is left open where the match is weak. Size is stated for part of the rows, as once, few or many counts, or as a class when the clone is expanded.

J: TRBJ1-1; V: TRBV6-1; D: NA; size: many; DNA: TGTGCCAGCAGTGAAGCAGGTTCGCGCCCTGAAGAAGCTTTCTTT; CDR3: CASSEAGSRPEEAFF
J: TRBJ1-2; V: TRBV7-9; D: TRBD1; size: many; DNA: TGTGCCAGCAGCACCTTCCGGGACAGGAACTATGGCTACACCTTC; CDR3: CASSTFRDRNYGYTF
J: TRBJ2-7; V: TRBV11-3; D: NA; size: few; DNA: TGTGCCAGCAGCTTAGGACCCGCCTACGAGCGGTACTTC; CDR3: CASSLGPAYERYF
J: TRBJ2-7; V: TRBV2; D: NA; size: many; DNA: TGTGCCAGCAGAAGTTACGAGCAGTACTTC; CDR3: CASRSYEQYF
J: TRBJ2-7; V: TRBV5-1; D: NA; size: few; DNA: TGTGCCAGCAGCTCCACCTTCCGGGCTTCATACGAGCAGTACTTC; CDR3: CASSSTFRASYEQYF
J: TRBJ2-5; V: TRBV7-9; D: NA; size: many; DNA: TGTGCCAGCAAACTGAGAGACGGGAACCAAGAGACCCAGTACTTC; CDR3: CASKLRDGNQETQYF
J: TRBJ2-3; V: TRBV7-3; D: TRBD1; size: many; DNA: TGTGCCAGCAGCCCGGGGACAGCCAGCACAGATACGCAGTATTTT; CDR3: CASSPGTASTDTQYF
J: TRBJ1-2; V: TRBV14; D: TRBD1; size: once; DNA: TGTGCCAGCAGCCCCTTGGACAGGGTCAGCTATGGCTACACCTTC; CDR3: CASSPLDRVSYGYTF
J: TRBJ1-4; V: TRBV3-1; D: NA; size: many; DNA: TGTGCCAGCAGCCAGCAAGTTAATGAAAAACTGTTTTTT; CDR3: CASSQQVNEKLFF
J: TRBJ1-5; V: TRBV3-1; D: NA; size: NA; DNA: TGTGCCAGCAGCCAAGATTGGGGGGCTCAGCCCCAGCATTTT; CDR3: CASSQDWGAQPQHF
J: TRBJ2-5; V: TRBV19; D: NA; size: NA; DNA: TGTGCCAGTAGTAAGGACTACTCACAAGAGACCCAGTACTTC; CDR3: CASSKDYSQETQYF
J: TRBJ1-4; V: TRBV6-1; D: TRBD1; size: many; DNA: TGTGCCAGCAGCTTATCTACAGGGGCTACGGGAAAACTGTTTTTT; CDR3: CASSLSTGATGKLFF
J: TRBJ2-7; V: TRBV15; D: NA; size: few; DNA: TGTGCCACCAGCAGAGATCCCCACCGGCTGGGTACCGAGCAGTACTTC; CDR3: CATSRDPHRLGTEQYF
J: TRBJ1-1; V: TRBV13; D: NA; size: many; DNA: TGTGCCAGCAGCCCACATACGGGGAACACTGAAGCTTTCTTT; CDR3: CASSPHTGNTEAFF
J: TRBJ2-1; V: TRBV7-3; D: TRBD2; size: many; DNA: TGTGCCAGCAGCACCACCGGGACTACGGGTCATGAGCAGTTCTTC; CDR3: CASSTTGTTGHEQFF
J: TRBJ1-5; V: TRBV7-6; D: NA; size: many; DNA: TGTGCCAGCAGCTTTTCCGTGACGCAGGACAATCAGCCCCAGCATTTT; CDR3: CASSFSVTQDNQPQHF
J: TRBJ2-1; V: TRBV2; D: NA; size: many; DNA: TGTGCCAGCAAATTCGGCGTAGGTGACAATGAGCAGTTCTTC; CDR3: CASKFGVGDNEQFF
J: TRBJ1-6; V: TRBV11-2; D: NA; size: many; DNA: TGTGCCAGCAGCGCGGACGGGAGATCACCCCTCCACTTT; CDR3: CASSADGRSPLHF
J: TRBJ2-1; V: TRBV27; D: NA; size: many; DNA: TGTGCCAGCAGTTTATTTGCGGCGGGAAGCTCCTACAATGAGCAGTTCTTC; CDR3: CASSLFAAGSSYNEQFF
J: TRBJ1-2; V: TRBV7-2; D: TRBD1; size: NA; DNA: TGTGCCAGCAGCTTCGCAGGGGGCGCCAACTATGGCTACACCTTC; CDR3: CASSFAGGANYGYTF
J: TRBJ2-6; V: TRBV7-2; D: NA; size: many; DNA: TGTGCCAGCAGCTTAAGGGTCCGCTCTGGGGCCAACGTCCTGACTTTC; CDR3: CASSLRVRSGANVLTF
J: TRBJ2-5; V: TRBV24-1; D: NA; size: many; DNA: TGTGCCACCAGCACAGAATCCCAAGAGACCCAGTACTTC; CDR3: CATSTESQETQYF
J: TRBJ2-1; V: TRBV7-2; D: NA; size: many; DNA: TGTGCCAGCAGCTCAACCAGGAGGACCAGCTCCTACAATGAGCAGTTCTTC; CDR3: CASSSTRRTSSYNEQFF
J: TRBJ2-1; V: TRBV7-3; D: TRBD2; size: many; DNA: TGTGCCAGCAGCTTATCCCTCGGGAGGGCGCACAATGAGCAGTTCTTC; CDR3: CASSLSLGRAHNEQFF
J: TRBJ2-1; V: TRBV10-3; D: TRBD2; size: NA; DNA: TGTGCCAGCAAAGCGGGACCCTCCTACAATGAGCAGTTCTTC; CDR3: CASKAGPSYNEQFF
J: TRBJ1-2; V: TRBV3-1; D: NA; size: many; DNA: TGTGCCAGCAGCCTACATGTAGACTATGGCTACACCTTC; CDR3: CASSLHVDYGYTF
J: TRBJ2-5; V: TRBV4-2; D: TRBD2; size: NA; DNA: TGTGCCAGCAGCCAAGATCCCATAGCGGGAGGGCGGGAGACCCAGTACTTC; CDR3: CASSQDPIAGGRETQYF
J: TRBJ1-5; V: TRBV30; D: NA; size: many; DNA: TGTGCCTGGAGTGGCGCCTACGAAGAGCCCCAGCATTTT; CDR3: CAWSGAYEEPQHF
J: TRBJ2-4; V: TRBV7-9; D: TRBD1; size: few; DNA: TGTGCCAGCAGCGGTGACAGGGGGGTCGGGGCCAAAAACATTCAGTACTTC; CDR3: CASSGDRGVGAKNIQYF